This TCR beta chain was observed in a study of Graves' ophthalmopathy and Graves' hyperthyroidism. RNA served as the template for amplifying TCR beta CDR3 regions. First-round RT-PCR relied on HTBI primers, and a second-round multiplex PCR came next. From the multiplex PCR reads, TCRdb called clonotypes with MiXCR, one entry per CDR3 protein. The sample gives a few hundred thousand distinct CDR3 sequences, about 18% of which show up once; around 2.4% is in the top ten. This clonotype was observed at least ten times. CDR3 length equals 12 residues. Germline assignment: CDR1 DFQATT and CDR2 SNEGSKA (reference sequence). V gave up 7 bases and J gave up 6 bases; unmatched junction bases: 9. Patients newly diagnosed with hyperthyroidism, under 2 months' duration, were aged 18 to 65, the study reports.

This rearrangement joins TRBV20-1 to TRBJ2-7; 7 nucleotides agree with TRBD2. This receptor was obtained from an adult woman with stable Graves' hyperthyroidism. Sequencing was performed on peripheral blood. CDR3 amino acids: CSGGGRVGEQYF. The CDR3 DNA reads as TGCAGTGGCGGCGGGAGAGTGGGCGAGCAGTACTTC.